Described below is a single TCR beta chain sequence and its context. There is no known antigen for this receptor. The input lacks base qualities; no much larger clone sits a single base away. Germline trimming: 5 bases from V, 2 bases from J; junction bases outside gene matches: 5. Looking up the germline V gene (reference sequence) yields CDR1 DFQATT and CDR2 SNEGSKA. The CDR3, from cysteine to phenylalanine, totals 13 residues. The CDR3 DNA has 39 bases and is translated from base 1. These data originate in a study of human T cells and chemical hapten exposure listed by TCRdb under 2021. For the wider study: For sensitization, 2% DPC in acetone was applied to a roughly 2 cm by roughly 2 cm area of upper inner arm skin. In alopecia patients, the study followed how the peripheral blood TCR repertoire changed in vivo over primary and secondary sensitization to diphenylcyclopropenone (DPC), a hapten. Throughout the study period of about 22 weeks, patients also received therapeutic DPC doses to the scalp every week. Alopecia areata with under or over 50% scalp involvement, alopecia totalis and alopecia universalis were represented in the patient cohort, which was mostly female. Approximately 30 alopecia patients provided blood for TCR sequencing at one to four time points (pre-sensitization, 2, 6 and 24 weeks). The libraries were sequenced as a pool, and the TCR yield per sample differed mostly because of small variations in library volumes within the pool. Patch tests used Finn chambers with 0.01% DPC on the upper back, scored after 6 days by International Contact Dermatitis Research Group standards. Blood samples were taken from patients before sensitization (week 0) and at 2, 6 and about 24 weeks after DPC sensitization. Study-wide conclusions, independent of this receptor: Expanded TCRs formed significantly more large CDR3 similarity clusters than pre-sensitization or healthy control sets, consistent with antigen-driven responses. The number of TCRs above 1 in 1000 frequency did not change with DPC sensitization; there was no evidence of global repertoire structure alterations. All patients had alopecia, a presumed autoimmune disease, so their immune response might differ from that of healthy individuals. After repeated subsampling, the strength of the expansion versus patch-test correlation and the threshold at which it became significant changed. Patch test score was positively correlated with the number of PT1 expanded TCRs, with significance at thresholds 8, 16 and 32 but not at 4.

The library was produced with RACE. Sequenced on a NextSeq 500. During library preparation, unique molecular identifiers were attached to individual cDNA molecules so that TCRs could be counted quantitatively and reproducibly. Both TCR alpha and TCR beta chains were sequenced from each blood RNA sample. The authors' pipeline ran thus. Samples had a median of 95,638 TCRs, with a range from about 23,224 to 750,000. V, J and CDR3 annotation of the TCR reads was performed with the Decombinator software suite. For the PS versus PT1 abundance plots, all samples were subsampled to the same number of TCRs (28,000). TCRs were defined as expanded if absent before sensitization and observed at least eight times at the 2-week time point. The public reads were run again by TCRdb, first through fastp at Q25 and then through MiXCR, and only productive beta chains were kept. All rows with the same CDR3 protein become a single entry with the most common DNA and genes. What appears here as the V and J calls and clone size reflects TCRdb's work, not the paper's. The sample profile shows approximately 180,000 distinct CDR3 sequences; almost 30% of them were found once. Jointly, the top ten make up 2.9% of the sample.

Reading the label with the study, this specimen's time point is: pre-sensitization, week 0. Per the publication, the treatment or condition label means: therapeutic diphenylcyclopropenone sensitization with weekly scalp DPC. At each patch-test visit, blood was drawn before the patch test was applied. Eligible patients were aged 18 to 70, diagnosed with alopecia, deemed suitable for DPC therapy, and excluded if pregnant. Total RNA was extracted from unfractionated whole blood that had been collected in Tempus Blood RNA tubes. The chain joins TRBV20-1 to TRBJ2-5; 7 central bases correspond to TRBD2. The clonotype originates from a woman aged 25 to 39 with alopecia areata. Some clones in this sample may be carry-over from other donors' samples. This specimen consisted of whole blood, obtained in connection with sensitization to the hapten diphenylcyclopropenone (DPC). The CDR3 protein sequence reads: CSAHSGGQETQYF. DNA sequence: TGCAGTGCTCACTCGGGGGGACAAGAGACCCAGTACTTC.